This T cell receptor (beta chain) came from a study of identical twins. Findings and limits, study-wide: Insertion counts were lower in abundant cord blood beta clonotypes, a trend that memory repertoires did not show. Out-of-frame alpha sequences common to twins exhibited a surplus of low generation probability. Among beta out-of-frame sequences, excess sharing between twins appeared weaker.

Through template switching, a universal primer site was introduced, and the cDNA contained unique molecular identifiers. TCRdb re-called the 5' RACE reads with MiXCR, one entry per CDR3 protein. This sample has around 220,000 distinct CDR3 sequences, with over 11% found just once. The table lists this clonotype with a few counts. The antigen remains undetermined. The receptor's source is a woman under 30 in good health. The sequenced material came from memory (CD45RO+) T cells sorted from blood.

The CDR3 protein is CSALEFTGELFF. Here the CDR3 DNA reads TGCAGTGCTCTGGAGTTCACCGGGGAGCTGTTTTTT. V is TRBV20-1 and J is TRBJ2-2; D gene uncertain. V was pared by 5 bases and J by 4 bases, with 8 bases between. Per germline, CDR1 DFQATT and CDR2 SNEGSKA (reference sequence). The CDR3 covers 12 residues.